The entry below describes one T cell receptor (beta chain). Its target is not known. The CDR3 is made up of 13 amino acids. The V end was cut by 1 base, the J end by 4 bases, with 9 bases between. Germline V gives CDR1 SGHRS, CDR2 YFSETQ. The data were taken from a study of shared clonotypes between healthy human individuals. General study findings and limits: Limitation of the genetic and exposure-history diversity represented came from the few donors. Sharing of clonotypes among donors was expected to vary with sequencing depth.

Deep level was the assay's run setting. The protocol was immunoSEQ multiplex PCR, while the TCRdb copy is restricted to in-frame clones and leaves out a portion. Here the sample spans roughly 1.4 million clones, 98% to 99% being singletons. Sequencing was performed on naive CD4+ T cells sorted from blood. Sample subset: CD45RA+ positively selected. The chain is built from TRBV5-1 and TRBJ2-7, with D perhaps being TRBD1 or TRBD2 (6 bases each). This TCR derives from a man aged 25-40 years in good health. The CDR3 reads CASSLRGRYEQYF. The CDR3 coding sequence is TGCGCCAGCAGCTTGCGGGGGCGGTACGAGCAGTACTTC.